Presented here are 3 T cell receptor beta chains from one specimen sequenced in a study of kidney transplant recipient with SARS-CoV-2 infection. TCRdb itself ran the reads through MiXCR, one entry per CDR3 protein. The data contain 200,000 to 300,000 distinct CDR3 sequences, 29% of them singletons. The sequencing here drew on a blood sample, taken at baseline and on day 111 from a kidney transplant recipient. These receptors came from a young adult male patient who had COVID-19 and was a kidney transplant recipient. Some T cells may have come from the graft donor.

The chain employs TRBV9 and TRBJ2-2; D not resolved. Germline V gene data show CDR1 as SGDLS and CDR2 as YYNGEE. Trimming stripped 1 base from V and 3 bases from J, with 7 bases between. The CDR3 contains 14 residues. CDR3 region: CASSVQSYTGELFF. The CDR3 DNA is TGTGCCAGCAGCGTACAATCCTACACCGGGGAGCTGTTTTTT. Full variable domain (outside the CDR3, taken from reference TRBV9 and TRBJ2-2): DSGVTQTPKHLITATGQRVTLRCSPRSGDLSVYWYQQSLDQGLQFLIQYYNGEERAKGNILERFSAQQFPDLHSELNLSSLELGDSALYFCASSVQSYTGELFFGEGSRLTVL.

Many counts were recorded for this clonotype. The rearrangement joins TRBV11-1 to TRBJ2-2; 8 nucleotides agree with TRBD2. This CDR3 is built from 16 residues. Trimming at V came to 5 bases and at J to 4 bases, leaving 9 bases not matched to a gene. CDR1 SGHAT and CDR2 FQDESV come from the germline V gene (reference sequence). In DNA form, the CDR3 reads TGTGCCAGCAGCCAGGTCGCGGGAGGTCCCACCGGGGAGCTGTTTTTT. Translation: CASSQVAGGPTGELFF. The entire variable domain, with the rest obtained from reference TRBV11-1 and TRBJ2-2, is as follows: EAEVAQSPRYKITEKSQAVAFWCDPISGHATLYWYRQILGQGPELLVQFQDESVVDDSQLPKDRFSAERLKGVDSTLKIQPAELGDSAMYLCASSQVAGGPTGELFFGEGSRLTVL.

Regarding this clonotype: One base away lies a much larger clone, so this may be a sequencing read error. The rearrangement uses TRBV4-3 and TRBJ1-2, with a possible D match to TRBD1 (5 bases). V was cut by 3 bases and J by 4 bases, with 21 bases left in between. This CDR3 contains 17 residues. Germline-derived CDR1 and CDR2 are LGHNA and YSLEER. The CDR3 coding sequence is TGCGCCAGCAGCCATCTGAGAGGACATCGAAAGACCTATGGCTACACCTTC. Its translation is CASSHLRGHRKTYGYTF.